One and the same sample provided the 21 T cell receptor beta chains below, sequenced in a study of CD8+ T cells in alopecia areata. This sample's treatment: oral pan-JAK inhibitor, 5-10 mg twice daily. Extracted RNA was reverse transcribed, and the resulting cDNA served as sequencing template. Using immunoSEQ multiplex PCR, the repertoire was profiled, and TCRdb retains in-frame clones only, with some absent. The top ten clones hold about 0.48% of a sample with a few hundred thousand clones, 30% to 40% of them seen once. This specimen was CD4+ T cells sorted from blood, taken between weeks 30 and 35, from a patient treated with tofacitinib. The receptor source for this set is a human donor with alopecia areata.

This clone was picked up many times. The rearrangement uses TRBV4-1 and TRBJ1-1; perhaps TRBD1 as D (6 bases). The length of the CDR3 is 14 residues. The V gene lost 1 base and the J gene lost 5 bases, with 11 bases spanning the gap. Germline CDR1 reads MGHRA; CDR2 reads YSYEKL. DNA of the CDR3: TGCGCCAGCAGCCAAGTTGAACAGGGAACTGAAGCTTTCTTT. It translates to CASSQVEQGTEAFF.

Many counts were recorded for this clone. The chain uses TRBV9 and TRBJ1-2; no clear D. The CDR3 spans 15 residues. V was shortened by 4 bases and J by 1 base, with 14 bases between the two germline ends. Germline V CDR1 and CDR2: SGDLS, YYNGEE. This chain's CDR3 is CASSPQSDLNYGYTF. CDR3 coding DNA: TGTGCCAGCAGCCCTCAGTCAGATCTTAACTATGGCTACACCTTC.

Only a few counts were recorded for this clone. The chain uses TRBV7-2 and TRBJ2-7; the match to TRBD2 covers 11 bases. Germline CDR1 SGHTA, CDR2 FQGNSA. This CDR3 spans 15 amino acids. Trimming cost V 1 base and J 2 bases; bases outside gene matches: 1. The CDR3 region has the DNA TGTGCCAGCAGCTTAGGTAGCGGGAGGGCCTACGAGCAGTACTTC. This codes for CASSLGSGRAYEQYF.

The CDR3 sequence is CASSLDAGPTDTQYF. CDR3 sequence (DNA): TGTGCCAGCAGCTTAGATGCGGGTCCTACAGATACGCAGTATTTT. V usage is TRBV11-2 and J usage is TRBJ2-3, with TRBD2 as a possible D gene (5 bases). Germline V gene lookup returns CDR1 SGHAT and CDR2 FQNNGV. CDR3 length: 15 amino acids. The germline V and J ends were trimmed by 0 bases and 3 bases, with 10 bases remaining between them.

The genes are TRBV5-1 and TRBJ2-3; 7 bases align to TRBD2. V was pared by 4 bases and J by 2 bases, with 13 bases of the junction left unmatched. The CDR3 sequence is 17 residues long. CDR1 SGHRS and CDR2 YFSETQ come from the germline V gene. CDR3 DNA sequence: TGCGCCAGCAGCCTCAAGGGGCGGGGGTCCTACACAGATACGCAGTATTTT. Its protein is CASSLKGRGSYTDTQYF. Together with reference TRBV5-1 and TRBJ2-3, the CDR3 gives the full variable domain: KAGVTQTPRYLIKTRGQQVTLSCSPISGHRSVSWYQQTPGQGLQFLFEYFSETQRNKGNFPGRFSGRQFSNSRSEMNVSTLELGDSALYLCASSLKGRGSYTDTQYFGPGTRLTVL.

The genes are TRBV7-9 and TRBJ1-1; a weak D match, TRBD1 (5 bases). CDR3 size: 13 residues. V was cut by 5 bases and J by 10 bases, with 17 bases left in between. CDR1 and CDR2 (germline): SEHNR, FQNEAQ (reference sequence). The CDR3 DNA sequence: TGTGCCAGCAGCCCGAGAGCCGGGACCGGAGCTTTCTTT. Its protein product is CASSPRAGTGAFF.

The chain has TRBV5-1 and TRBJ1-1; TRBD1 is a possible D gene (6 bases). V gave up 4 bases and J gave up 4 bases, with 20 bases separating them. The germline V gene has CDR1 SGHRS and CDR2 YFSETQ. This CDR3 is built from 16 residues. CDR3 sequence (DNA): TGCGCCAGCAGCCGCTCCGGGGGCGCAGACGGCACTGAAGCTTTCTTT. Translation gives CASSRSGGADGTEAFF.

This clone was observed a handful of times. This chain joins TRBV5-1 and TRBJ1-2; D might be TRBD1 (5 bases). The V end lost 3 bases, the J end lost 4 bases, and 13 bases lay between the germline ends. CDR1 and CDR2 (germline): SGHRS, YFSETQ. The CDR3 contains 14 residues. CDR3 sequence reads: CASSSRDPGYGYTF. Here the CDR3 DNA reads TGCGCCAGCAGCTCCCGGGACCCCGGCTATGGCTACACCTTC.

V usage is TRBV5-6 and J usage is TRBJ1-4; the match to TRBD1 covers 7 bases. CDR1 and CDR2 from the germline V gene are SGHDT and YYEEEE. Unmatched junction bases numbered 5, after V lost 3 bases and J lost 0 bases. The CDR3 spans 16 residues. CDR3 bases: TGTGCCAGCAGCTATCGGACAGGCGCAACTAATGAAAAACTGTTTTTT. It translates to CASSYRTGATNEKLFF.

The chain links TRBV30 to TRBJ1-2; D is possibly TRBD1 (5 bases). V shed 3 bases and J shed 0 bases, with 11 bases lying between them. The germline CDR1 and CDR2 sequences are GTSNPN and SVGIG (reference sequence). The CDR3 contains 14 residues. CDR3 sequence reads: CAWRSQGTNYGYTF. The CDR3 DNA reads as TGTGCCTGGAGAAGCCAGGGAACTAACTATGGCTACACCTTC.

There are a few counts of this clone. The rearrangement links TRBV7-9 to TRBJ2-3; a weak D match, TRBD2 (5 bases). V was pared by 4 bases and J by 0 bases, with 17 bases between. CDR3 length: 17 residues. Per germline, CDR1 SEHNR and CDR2 FQNEAQ (reference sequence). This CDR3 is CASSSTLGAESTDTQYF. The CDR3 DNA reads TGTGCCAGCAGCTCGACCCTCGGAGCGGAGAGCACAGATACGCAGTATTTT.

This clone was counted between two and nine times. This rearrangement joins TRBV7-8 to TRBJ1-3; D may be TRBD1 (5 bases). V shed 4 bases and J shed 0 bases, with 13 bases lying between them. Germline V gene sequence: CDR1 SGHVS, CDR2 FQNEAQ. The CDR3 is made up of 16 amino acids. DNA for the CDR3: TGTGCCAGCAGCTATAGTACAGGTTCCTCTGGAAACACCATATATTTT. Protein: CASSYSTGSSGNTIYF.

This chain links TRBV29-1 with TRBJ1-2, with D maybe TRBD1 (6 bases). V shed 7 bases and J shed 7 bases, with 25 bases lying between them. This CDR3 has 15 amino acids. Germline V lookup: CDR1 SQVTM, CDR2 ANQGSEA. CDR3 protein: CSATRSLTGNGGYTF. DNA for the CDR3: TGCAGCGCCACCCGATCACTAACAGGGAACGGTGGCTACACCTTC.

Note on this clone: Additional DNA sequences in this sample encode the identical CDR3. CDR3 coding DNA: TGCGCCAGCAGCTTGGCTACAGATACGCAGTATTTT. Encoded protein: CASSLATDTQYF. The chain is built from TRBV5-1 and TRBJ2-3; D gene unclear. The CDR3 loop spans 12 amino acids. V was pared by 0 bases and J by 3 bases, with 2 bases between. Looked up from germline, CDR1 is SGHRS and CDR2 is YFSETQ.

The chain employs TRBV5-6 and TRBJ1-6; TRBD1 might be the D (6 bases). The CDR3 is made up of 15 amino acids. Trimming stripped 1 base from V and 9 bases from J, with 14 bases between. Germline V gene lookup returns CDR1 SGHDT and CDR2 YYEEEE. CDR3 nucleotide sequence: TGTGCCAGCAGCTTGCTTGCCAGGGGAGGTTCACCCCTCCACTTT. This encodes CASSLLARGGSPLHF.

The V gene is TRBV2, the J gene TRBJ1-1, with D tentatively TRBD1 (5 bases). The CDR3 runs 12 residues. Trimming left V 3 bases short and J 8 bases short, with 10 bases between. Germline loops: CDR1 SNHLY, CDR2 FYNNEI. This chain's CDR3 is CASSDDSQEAFF. Here the CDR3 DNA reads TGTGCCAGCAGTGATGACAGTCAGGAAGCTTTCTTT.

The chain carries TRBV29-1 and TRBJ2-5, with a possible D match to TRBD2 (6 bases). Trimming removed 4 bases from V and 1 base from J, with 13 bases in between. This CDR3 spans 14 amino acids. Germline V CDR1 and CDR2: SQVTM, ANQGSEA. CDR3 sequence reads: CSVGFPGLQETQYF. The CDR3 bases are TGCAGCGTTGGGTTCCCGGGACTCCAAGAGACCCAGTACTTC. Complete variable domain (other parts from reference TRBV29-1 and TRBJ2-5): SAVISQKPSRDICQRGTSLTIQCQVDSQVTMMFWYRQQPGQSLTLIATANQGSEATYESGFVIDKFPISRPNLTFSTLTVSNMSPEDSSIYLCSVGFPGLQETQYFGPGTRLLVL.

V usage is TRBV7-3 and J usage is TRBJ2-1; D is unclear. CDR3 length: 16 amino acids. The V end was cut by 0 bases, the J end by 5 bases, with 14 bases between. Germline V gene sequence: CDR1 SGHTA, CDR2 FQGTGA. CDR3 in amino acids: CASSLTPDQNHNEQFF. The CDR3 coding sequence is TGTGCCAGCAGCTTAACCCCGGACCAGAACCACAATGAGCAGTTCTTC.

In its sample, this clone was seen a few times. This sequence joins TRBV30 and TRBJ2-3, with unresolved D. Trimming left V 0 bases short and J 4 bases short, with 8 bases between. Germline CDR1 reads GTSNPN; CDR2 reads SVGIG (reference sequence). The CDR3 extends over 13 amino acids. The CDR3 nucleotides read TGTGCCTGGAGTGTACATGGGGCAGATACGCAGTATTTT. The encoded protein is CAWSVHGADTQYF.

V gene TRBV29-1 combines with J gene TRBJ2-3; D gene uncertain. The CDR3 spans 13 residues. Germline V CDR1 and CDR2: SQVTM, ANQGSEA. V was cut by 6 bases and J by 6 bases, with 16 bases left in between. The CDR3 loop is CSVAVTSQDTQYF. CDR3 in DNA: TGCAGCGTGGCCGTAACTTCACAGGATACGCAGTATTTT.

This chain joins TRBV6-6 and TRBJ2-3; 9 nucleotides line up with TRBD1. Germline V CDR1 and CDR2: MNHNY, SVGAGI (reference sequence). V trimming: 7 bases; J trimming: 5 bases; junction bases outside the gene matches: 10. This CDR3 has 15 amino acids. The DNA for the CDR3 is TGTGCCAGCACCATCTACAGGGGGCGGGAAGATACGCAGTATTTT. This codes for CASTIYRGREDTQYF.